Sequencing of this T cell receptor beta chain was carried out in a study of T cells in Graves' hyperthyroidism and ophthalmopathy. This CDR3 spans 14 amino acids. V shed 3 bases and J shed 5 bases, with 13 bases lying between them. Germline CDR1 MDHEN, CDR2 SYDVKM. Amplified TCR beta CDR3 regions derived from RNA transcripts. A first-round RT-PCR of the TCR CDR3 used the HTBI primer set. Each CDR3 protein is one row after TCRdb ran MiXCR on the multiplex PCR reads. The sample shows 300,000 to 450,000 distinct CDR3 sequences, approximately 25% of them seen only once. Sequencing was performed on blood. The receptor was isolated from a man aged 50 or older with Graves' hyperthyroidism. The chain uses TRBV28 and TRBJ1-2, with a weak D call TRBD1 (5 bases). The CDR3 sequence: CASSLGRKGYGYTF. The CDR3 DNA is TGTGCCAGCAGTTTGGGGAGGAAGGGGTATGGCTACACCTTC.